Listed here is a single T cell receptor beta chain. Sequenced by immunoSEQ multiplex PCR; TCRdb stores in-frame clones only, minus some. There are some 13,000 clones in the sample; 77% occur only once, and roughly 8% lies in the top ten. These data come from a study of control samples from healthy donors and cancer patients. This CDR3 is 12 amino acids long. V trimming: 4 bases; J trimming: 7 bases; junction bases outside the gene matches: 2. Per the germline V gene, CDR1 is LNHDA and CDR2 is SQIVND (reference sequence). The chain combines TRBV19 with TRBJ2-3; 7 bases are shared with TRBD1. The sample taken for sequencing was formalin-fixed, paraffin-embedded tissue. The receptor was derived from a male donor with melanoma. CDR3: CASSTTGNTQYF. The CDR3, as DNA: TGTGCCAGTAGTACGACAGGGAATACGCAGTATTTT.